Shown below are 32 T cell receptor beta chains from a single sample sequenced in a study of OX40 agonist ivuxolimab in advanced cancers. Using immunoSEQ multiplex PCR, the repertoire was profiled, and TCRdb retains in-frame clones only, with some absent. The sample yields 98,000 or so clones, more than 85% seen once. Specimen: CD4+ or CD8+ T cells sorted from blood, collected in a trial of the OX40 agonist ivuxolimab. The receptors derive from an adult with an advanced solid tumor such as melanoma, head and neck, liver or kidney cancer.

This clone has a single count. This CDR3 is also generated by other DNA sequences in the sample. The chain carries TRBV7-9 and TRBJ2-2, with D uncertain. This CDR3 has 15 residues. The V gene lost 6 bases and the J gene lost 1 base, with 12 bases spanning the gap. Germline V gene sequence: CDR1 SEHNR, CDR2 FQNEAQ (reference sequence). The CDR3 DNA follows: TGTGCCAGCAGTCCCGACCGGGTGAACACCGGGGAGCTGTTTTTT. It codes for CASSPDRVNTGELFF.

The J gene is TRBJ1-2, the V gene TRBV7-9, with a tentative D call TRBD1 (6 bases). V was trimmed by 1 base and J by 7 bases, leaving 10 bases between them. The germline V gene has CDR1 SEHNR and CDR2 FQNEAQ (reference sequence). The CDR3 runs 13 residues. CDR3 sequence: CASSLDRESGYTF. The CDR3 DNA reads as TGTGCCAGCAGCTTAGACAGGGAAAGTGGCTACACCTTC.

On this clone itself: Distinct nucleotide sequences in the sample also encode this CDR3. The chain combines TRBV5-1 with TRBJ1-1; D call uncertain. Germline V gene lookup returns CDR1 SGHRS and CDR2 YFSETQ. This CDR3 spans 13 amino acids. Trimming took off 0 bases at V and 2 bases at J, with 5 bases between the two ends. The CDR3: CASSLERNTEAFF. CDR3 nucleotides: TGCGCCAGCAGCTTGGAGCGAAACACTGAAGCTTTCTTT. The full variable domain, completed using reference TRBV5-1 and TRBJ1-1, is KAGVTQTPRYLIKTRGQQVTLSCSPISGHRSVSWYQQTPGQGLQFLFEYFSETQRNKGNFPGRFSGRQFSNSRSEMNVSTLELGDSALYLCASSLERNTEAFFGQGTRLTVV.

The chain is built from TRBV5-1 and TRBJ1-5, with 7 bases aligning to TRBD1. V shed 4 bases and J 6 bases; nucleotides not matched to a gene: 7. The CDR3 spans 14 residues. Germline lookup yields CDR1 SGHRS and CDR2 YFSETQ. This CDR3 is CASSETGRGQPQHF. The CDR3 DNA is TGCGCCAGCAGCGAGACAGGGAGAGGTCAGCCCCAGCATTTT.

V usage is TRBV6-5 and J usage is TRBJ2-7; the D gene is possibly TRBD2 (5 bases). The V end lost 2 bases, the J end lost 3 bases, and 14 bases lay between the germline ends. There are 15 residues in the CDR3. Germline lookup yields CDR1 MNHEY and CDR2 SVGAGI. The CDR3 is CASSYPRTRIYEQYF. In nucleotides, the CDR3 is TGTGCCAGCAGTTACCCCCGAACTAGAATCTACGAGCAGTACTTC.

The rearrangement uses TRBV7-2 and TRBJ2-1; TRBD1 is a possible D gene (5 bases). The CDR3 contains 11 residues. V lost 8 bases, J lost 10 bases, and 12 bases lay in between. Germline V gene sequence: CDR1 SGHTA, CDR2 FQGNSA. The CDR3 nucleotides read TGTGCCAGCGGTCAGGGTTGGGAGCAGTTCTTC. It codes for CASGQGWEQFF.

CDR3 nucleotide sequence: TGTGCCAGTGGTAAAGGGTTACAACCCTACGAGCAGTACTTC. As protein: CASGKGLQPYEQYF. V and J are TRBV7-2 and TRBJ2-7; D is uncertain. This CDR3 is 14 amino acids long. Germline CDR1 and CDR2: SGHTA and FQGNSA. V shed 9 bases and J shed 2 bases, with 17 bases lying between them.

The CDR3 loop reads CSALIGDRERNTIYF. In nucleotides, the CDR3 is TGCAGCGCCCTCATTGGGGACAGGGAACGAAACACCATATATTTT. This rearrangement joins TRBV29-1 to TRBJ1-3; TRBD1 matches 9 bases. J lost 5 bases, V lost 7 bases, and 12 bases had no gene match. The CDR3 loop spans 15 amino acids. Germline lookup yields CDR1 SQVTM and CDR2 ANQGSEA.

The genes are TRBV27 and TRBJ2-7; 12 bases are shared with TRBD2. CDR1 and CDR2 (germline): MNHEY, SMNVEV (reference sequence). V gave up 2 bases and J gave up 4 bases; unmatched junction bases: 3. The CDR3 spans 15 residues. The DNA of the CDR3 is TGTGCCAGCAGTTTAGGTCTAGCGGGAGGGTACGAGCAGTACTTC. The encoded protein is CASSLGLAGGYEQYF.

The CDR3 sequence: CASRRGLAGLDTQYF. CDR3 in DNA: TGTGCCAGCAGGAGGGGACTAGCGGGTCTGGATACGCAGTATTTT. This rearrangement joins TRBV7-9 to TRBJ2-3; 12 positions agree with TRBD2. The junction had 7 bases not matched to a gene; V was cut back by 6 bases and J by 6 bases. The germline gives CDR1 SEHNR, CDR2 FQNEAQ (reference sequence). The CDR3 totals 15 residues. The full variable domain, in which reference TRBV7-9 and TRBJ2-3 provide the parts outside the CDR3, is DTGVSQNPRHKITKRGQNVTFRCDPISEHNRLYWYRQTLGQGPEFLTYFQNEAQLEKSRLLSDRFSAERPKGSFSTLEIQRTEQGDSAMYLCASRRGLAGLDTQYFGPGTRLTVL.

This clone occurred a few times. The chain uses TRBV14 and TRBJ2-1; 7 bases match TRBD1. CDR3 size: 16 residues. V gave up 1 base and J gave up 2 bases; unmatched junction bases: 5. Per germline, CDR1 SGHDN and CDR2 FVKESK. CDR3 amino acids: CASSQVGDSTYNEQFF. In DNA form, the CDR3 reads TGTGCCAGCAGCCAAGTAGGGGACAGCACCTACAATGAGCAGTTCTTC.

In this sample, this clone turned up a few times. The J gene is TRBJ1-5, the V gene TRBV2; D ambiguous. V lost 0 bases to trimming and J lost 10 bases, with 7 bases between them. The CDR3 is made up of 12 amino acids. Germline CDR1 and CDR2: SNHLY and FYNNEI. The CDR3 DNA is TGTGCCAGCAGTGAAGCCCCTGTCCCCCAGCATTTT. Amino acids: CASSEAPVPQHF.

The CDR3 region has the DNA TGTGCCAGCAGCCGTGGACAGGGGCTTCACGGGGAGCTGTTTTTT. Encoded protein: CASSRGQGLHGELFF. This sequence joins TRBV5-8 and TRBJ2-2; 9 bases align to TRBD1. The V gene end was trimmed by 4 bases and the J gene end by 7 bases; junction bases not matched to a gene: 8. This CDR3 has 15 residues. Per the germline V gene, CDR1 is SGHTS and CDR2 is YDEGEE.

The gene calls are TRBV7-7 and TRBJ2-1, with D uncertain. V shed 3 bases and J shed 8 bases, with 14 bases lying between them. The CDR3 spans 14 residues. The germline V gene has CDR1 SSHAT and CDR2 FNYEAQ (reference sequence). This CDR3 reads CASSLHGRAHEQFF. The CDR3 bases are TGTGCCAGCAGCTTGCACGGCCGTGCCCATGAGCAGTTCTTC. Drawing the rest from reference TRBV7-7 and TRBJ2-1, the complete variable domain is GAGVSQSPRYKVTKRGQDVTLRCDPISSHATLYWYQQALGQGPEFLTYFNYEAQPDKSGLPSDRFSAERPEGSISTLTIQRTEQRDSAMYRCASSLHGRAHEQFFGPGTRLTVL.

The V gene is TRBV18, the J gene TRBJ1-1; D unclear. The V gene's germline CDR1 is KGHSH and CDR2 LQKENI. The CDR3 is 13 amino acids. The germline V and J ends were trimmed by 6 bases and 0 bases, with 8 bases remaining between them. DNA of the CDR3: TGTGCCAGCTCTCTCGACCTGAACACTGAAGCTTTCTTT. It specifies CASSLDLNTEAFF.

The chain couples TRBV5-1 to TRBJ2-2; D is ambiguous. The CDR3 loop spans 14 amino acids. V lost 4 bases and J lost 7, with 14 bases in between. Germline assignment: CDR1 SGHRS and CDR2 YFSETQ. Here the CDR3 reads CASSDDGPLGELFF. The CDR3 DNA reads TGCGCCAGCAGCGACGACGGCCCGCTCGGGGAGCTGTTTTTT.

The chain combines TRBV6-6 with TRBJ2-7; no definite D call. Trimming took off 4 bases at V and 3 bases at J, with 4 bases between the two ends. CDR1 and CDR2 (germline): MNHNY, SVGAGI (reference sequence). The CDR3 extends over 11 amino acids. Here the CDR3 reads CASSWSYEQYF. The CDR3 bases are TGTGCCAGCAGTTGGAGCTACGAGCAGTACTTC.

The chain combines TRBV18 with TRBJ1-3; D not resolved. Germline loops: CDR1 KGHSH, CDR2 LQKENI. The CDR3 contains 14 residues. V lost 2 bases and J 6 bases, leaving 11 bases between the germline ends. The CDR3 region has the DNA TGTGCCAGCTCACCAACGTCTATTCTAAACACCATATATTTT. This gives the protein CASSPTSILNTIYF.

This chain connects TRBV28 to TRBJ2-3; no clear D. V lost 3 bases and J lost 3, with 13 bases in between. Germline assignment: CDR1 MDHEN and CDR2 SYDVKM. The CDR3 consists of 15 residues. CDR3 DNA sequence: TGTGCCAGCAGTTTTCGGCTGGGTCGAACAGATACGCAGTATTTT. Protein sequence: CASSFRLGRTDTQYF.

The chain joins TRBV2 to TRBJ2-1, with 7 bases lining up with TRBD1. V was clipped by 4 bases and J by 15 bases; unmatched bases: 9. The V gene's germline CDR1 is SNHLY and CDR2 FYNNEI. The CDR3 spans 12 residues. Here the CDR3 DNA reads TGTGCCAGCAGTGGTTTGGAAGACAGGGCGTTCTTC. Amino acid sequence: CASSGLEDRAFF.

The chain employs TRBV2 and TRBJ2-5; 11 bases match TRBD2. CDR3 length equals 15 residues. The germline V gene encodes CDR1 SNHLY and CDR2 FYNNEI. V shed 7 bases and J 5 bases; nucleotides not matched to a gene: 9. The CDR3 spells CASKWTSGPRETQYF. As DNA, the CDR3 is TGTGCCAGCAAGTGGACTAGCGGGCCGAGGGAGACCCAGTACTTC.

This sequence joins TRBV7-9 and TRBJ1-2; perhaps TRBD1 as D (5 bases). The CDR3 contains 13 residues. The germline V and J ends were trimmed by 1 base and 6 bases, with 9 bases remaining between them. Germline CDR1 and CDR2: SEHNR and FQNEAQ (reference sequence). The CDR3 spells CASSLVAGDGYTF. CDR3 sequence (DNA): TGTGCCAGCAGCTTAGTGGCGGGGGATGGCTACACCTTC.

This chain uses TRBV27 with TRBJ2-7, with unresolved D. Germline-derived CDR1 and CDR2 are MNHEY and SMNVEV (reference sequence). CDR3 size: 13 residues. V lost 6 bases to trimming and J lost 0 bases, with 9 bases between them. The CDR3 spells CASRSPPSYEQYF. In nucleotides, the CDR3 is TGTGCCAGCAGAAGTCCCCCCTCCTACGAGCAGTACTTC.

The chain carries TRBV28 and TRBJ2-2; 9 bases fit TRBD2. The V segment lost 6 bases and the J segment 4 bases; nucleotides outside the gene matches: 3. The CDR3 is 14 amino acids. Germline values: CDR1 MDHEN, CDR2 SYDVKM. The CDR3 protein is CASRPGLATGELFF. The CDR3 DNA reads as TGTGCCAGCAGGCCGGGACTAGCCACCGGGGAGCTGTTTTTT.

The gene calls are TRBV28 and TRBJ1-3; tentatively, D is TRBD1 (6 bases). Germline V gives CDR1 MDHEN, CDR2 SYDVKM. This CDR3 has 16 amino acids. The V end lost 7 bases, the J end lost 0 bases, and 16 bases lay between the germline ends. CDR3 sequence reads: CASTPSGATSGNTIYF. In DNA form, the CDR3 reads TGTGCCAGCACCCCGTCGGGGGCGACCTCTGGAAACACCATATATTTT.

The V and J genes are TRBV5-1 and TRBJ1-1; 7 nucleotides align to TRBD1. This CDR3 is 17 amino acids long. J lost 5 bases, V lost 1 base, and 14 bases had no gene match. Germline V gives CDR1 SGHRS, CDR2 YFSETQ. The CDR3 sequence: CASSLRPRDSGGTEAFF. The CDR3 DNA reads TGCGCCAGCAGCTTGAGGCCCCGGGACAGCGGAGGAACTGAAGCTTTCTTT.

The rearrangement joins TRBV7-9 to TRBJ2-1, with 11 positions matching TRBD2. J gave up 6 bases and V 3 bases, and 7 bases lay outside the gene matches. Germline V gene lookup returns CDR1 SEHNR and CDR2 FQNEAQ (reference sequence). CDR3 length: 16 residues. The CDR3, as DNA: TGTGCCAGCAGCTTGCTAAGGACTAGCGGGCCCAATGAGCAGTTCTTC. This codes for CASSLLRTSGPNEQFF. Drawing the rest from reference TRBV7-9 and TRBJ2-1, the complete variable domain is DTGVSQNPRHKITKRGQNVTFRCDPISEHNRLYWYRQTLGQGPEFLTYFQNEAQLEKSRLLSDRFSAERPKGSFSTLEIQRTEQGDSAMYLCASSLLRTSGPNEQFFGPGTRLTVL.

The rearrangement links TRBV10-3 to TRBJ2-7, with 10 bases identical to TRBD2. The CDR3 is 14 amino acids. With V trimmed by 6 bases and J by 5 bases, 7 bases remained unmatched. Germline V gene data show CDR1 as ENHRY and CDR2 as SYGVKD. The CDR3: CAISPGTSADEQYF. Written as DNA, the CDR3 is TGTGCCATCAGCCCCGGGACTAGCGCCGACGAGCAGTACTTC.

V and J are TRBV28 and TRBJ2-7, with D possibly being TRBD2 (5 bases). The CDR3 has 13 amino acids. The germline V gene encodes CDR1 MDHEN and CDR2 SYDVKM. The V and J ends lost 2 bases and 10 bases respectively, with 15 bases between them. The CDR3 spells CASSLRTPGGQYF. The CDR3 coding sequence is TGTGCCAGCAGTTTAAGGACTCCGGGTGGACAGTACTTC.

The CDR3 region has the DNA TGTGCCAGCAGCCCGTTACAGGGAACCGGGGAGCTGTTTTTT. Translating it yields CASSPLQGTGELFF. V is TRBV11-3 and J is TRBJ2-2; maybe TRBD1 (6 bases). V was pared by 5 bases and J by 5 bases, with 12 bases between. The CDR3 contains 14 residues. From germline, CDR1 is SGHNT and CDR2 YENEEA. The entire variable domain, with the rest obtained from reference TRBV11-3 and TRBJ2-2, is as follows: EAGVVQSPRYKIIEKKQPVAFWCNPISGHNTLYWYLQNLGQGPELLIRYENEEAVDDSQLPKDRFSAERLKGVDSTLKIQPAELGDSAVYLCASSPLQGTGELFFGEGSRLTVL.

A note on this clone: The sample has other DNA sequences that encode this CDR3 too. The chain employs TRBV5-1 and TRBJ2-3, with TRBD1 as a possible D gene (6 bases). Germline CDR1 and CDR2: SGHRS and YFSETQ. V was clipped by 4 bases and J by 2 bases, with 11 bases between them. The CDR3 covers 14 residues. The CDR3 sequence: CASSPGQSTDTQYF. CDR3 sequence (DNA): TGCGCCAGCAGCCCCGGACAGTCCACAGATACGCAGTATTTT.

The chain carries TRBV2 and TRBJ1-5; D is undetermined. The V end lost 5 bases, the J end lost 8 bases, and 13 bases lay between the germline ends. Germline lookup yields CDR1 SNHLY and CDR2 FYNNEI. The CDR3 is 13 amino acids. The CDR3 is CASSKNLREPQHF. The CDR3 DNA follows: TGTGCCAGCAGTAAAAATCTCCGCGAGCCCCAGCATTTT.